This is a list of T cell receptor beta chains from one sample in a study of response to subunit inactivated influenza vaccine. MiXCR, run by TCRdb on the RT-PCR reads, gives a single entry per CDR3 protein. Of 490,000 or so distinct CDR3 sequences in the sample, 6.5% to 8% are singletons; the top ten hold roughly 13%. Sequencing was performed on PBMCs from blood, taken less than 30 months after vaccination. All receptors derive from a man aged 50-75 years who received an inactivated influenza vaccine. CDR3s include the opening cysteine and the closing phenylalanine or tryptophan. D genes are given only for firm matches. For some rows the clone size is stated as once, few or many, or as a class when expanded; others skip it.

15	many	TRBV5-4	-	TRBJ2-1	CASSLMGRRGNEQFF	TGTGCCAGCAGCTTGATGGGTAGAAGAGGCAATGAGCAGTTCTTC
17	few	TRBV24-1	TRBD2	TRBJ2-2	CATSDPVAGGNTGELFF	TGTGCCACCAGTGATCCTGTAGCGGGAGGGAACACCGGGGAGCTGTTTTTT
17	many	TRBV4-3	-	TRBJ1-4	CASSQDYMGGFREKLFF	TGCGCCAGCAGCCAAGATTATATGGGGGGATTTCGGGAAAAACTGTTTTTT
15	few	TRBV7-9	TRBD2	TRBJ2-1	CASSLPAGVDNEQFF	TGTGCCAGCAGCTTACCAGCGGGAGTGGACAATGAGCAGTTCTTC
14	many	TRBV7-3	TRBD1	TRBJ1-6	CASSLGDSNSPLHF	TGTGCCAGCAGCTTAGGGGACAGCAATTCACCCCTCCACTTT
16	-	TRBV28	-	TRBJ2-4	CASSLDTRLAKNIQYF	TGTGCCAGCAGCCTCGATACACGGCTAGCCAAAAACATTCAGTACTTC
15	-	TRBV7-9	TRBD2	TRBJ2-7	CASSLGLAGRYEQYF	TGTGCCAGCAGCTTAGGGCTAGCGGGAAGATACGAGCAGTACTTC
17	many	TRBV4-1	TRBD2	TRBJ2-5	CASSQEPTSGDQETQYF	TGCGCCAGCAGCCAAGAACCTACTAGCGGGGATCAAGAGACCCAGTACTTC
20	many	TRBV12-3/TRBV12-4	-	TRBJ2-1	CASSLIAPPKGSTGSDEQFF	TGTGCCAGCAGTTTAATAGCCCCCCCAAAGGGATCCACCGGCAGCGATGAGCAGTTCTTC
17	-	TRBV7-9	-	TRBJ2-6	CASKRGDRRSGANVLTF	TGTGCCAGCAAACGGGGGGACAGGAGGTCTGGGGCCAACGTCCTGACTTTC
13	few	TRBV6-1	-	TRBJ1-5	CASRLNRDQPQHF	TGTGCCAGCAGACTTAACAGGGATCAGCCCCAGCATTTT
16	-	TRBV7-9	-	TRBJ2-3	CASSPSRGGVEDTQYF	TGTGCCAGCAGCCCCTCGAGAGGCGGGGTGGAAGATACGCAGTATTTT
18	many	TRBV9	TRBD2	TRBJ2-3	CASSVVPLAGVGKDTQYF	TGTGCCAGCAGCGTAGTCCCCCTAGCGGGAGTGGGAAAAGATACGCAGTATTTT
11	-	TRBV29-1	-	TRBJ1-2	CSVRPAYGYTF	TGCAGCGTTCGGCCAGCCTATGGCTACACCTTC
15	many	TRBV20-1	TRBD2	TRBJ2-5	CSAKTTSGRRETQYF	TGCAGTGCTAAGACGACTAGCGGGAGAAGGGAGACCCAGTACTTC
15	-	TRBV5-6	-	TRBJ2-3	CACCLERDSTDTQYF	TGTGCCTGCTGCTTGGAACGGGACTCCACAGATACGCAGTATTTT
16	-	TRBV29-1	TRBD1	TRBJ1-2	CSVGLLTGTGNHGYTF	TGCAGCGTTGGGCTCCTGACCGGGACAGGGAATCATGGCTACACCTTC
15	few	TRBV20-1	TRBD1	TRBJ2-5	CSARETGGNQETQYF	TGCAGTGCTAGAGAAACAGGGGGGAATCAAGAGACCCAGTACTTC
17	many	TRBV10-3	TRBD2	TRBJ2-7	CAISEGLAGGSSYEQYF	TGTGCCATCAGTGAGGGACTAGCGGGCGGAAGCTCCTACGAGCAGTACTTC
13	-	TRBV20-1	TRBD1	TRBJ1-2	CSAREGAGGGYTF	TGCAGTGCTAGAGAGGGGGCAGGGGGTGGCTACACCTTC
13	-	TRBV5-6	-	TRBJ2-1	CASSLVSAGEQFF	TGTGCCAGCAGCTTGGTGTCGGCAGGTGAGCAGTTCTTC
13	-	TRBV11-2	-	TRBJ1-1	CASSSPGQDEAFF	TGTGCCAGCAGCTCCCCGGGACAAGATGAAGCTTTCTTT
15	few	TRBV7-9	-	TRBJ1-1	CASRPRQDLNTEAFF	TGTGCCAGCAGACCGAGGCAGGACCTCAACACTGAAGCTTTCTTT
16	-	TRBV6-2/TRBV6-3	-	TRBJ1-1	CASSYRQERTNTEAFF	TGTGCCAGCAGTTACAGGCAGGAAAGGACGAACACTGAAGCTTTCTTT
13	-	TRBV3-1	-	TRBJ1-1	CASTFGLYTEAFF	TGTGCCAGCACGTTCGGGCTATACACTGAAGCTTTCTTT
15	few	TRBV6-2/TRBV6-3	TRBD1	TRBJ1-5	CASRPPGQGNQPQHF	TGTGCCAGCAGACCTCCGGGACAGGGAAATCAGCCCCAGCATTTT
12	-	TRBV5-1	TRBD1	TRBJ2-1	CASRQGSDEQFF	TGCGCCAGTAGACAGGGGTCCGATGAGCAGTTCTTC
14	many	TRBV6-1	TRBD1	TRBJ1-1	CASRETGGYTEAFF	TGTGCCAGCAGAGAGACAGGGGGCTACACTGAAGCTTTCTTT
17	many	TRBV4-3	TRBD2	TRBJ2-3	CASSQGASGFSTDTQYF	TGCGCCAGCAGCCAAGGGGCTAGCGGTTTTAGCACAGATACGCAGTATTTT
16	few	TRBV11-2	TRBD2	TRBJ2-3	CASSLVAGGPTDTQYF	TGTGCCAGCAGCTTAGTGGCGGGGGGTCCCACAGATACGCAGTATTTT
15	few	TRBV6-5	-	TRBJ1-4	CASSSLTGPNEKLFF	TGTGCCAGCAGTTCTTTGACAGGTCCTAATGAAAAACTGTTTTTT
15	many	TRBV28	TRBD2	TRBJ2-7	CASSTGLAASYEQYF	TGTGCCAGCAGTACGGGACTAGCGGCCTCCTACGAGCAGTACTTC
16	many	TRBV29-1	-	TRBJ1-3	CSVEDLAGYSGNTIYF	TGCAGCGTTGAAGATCTGGCCGGCTACTCTGGAAACACCATATATTTT